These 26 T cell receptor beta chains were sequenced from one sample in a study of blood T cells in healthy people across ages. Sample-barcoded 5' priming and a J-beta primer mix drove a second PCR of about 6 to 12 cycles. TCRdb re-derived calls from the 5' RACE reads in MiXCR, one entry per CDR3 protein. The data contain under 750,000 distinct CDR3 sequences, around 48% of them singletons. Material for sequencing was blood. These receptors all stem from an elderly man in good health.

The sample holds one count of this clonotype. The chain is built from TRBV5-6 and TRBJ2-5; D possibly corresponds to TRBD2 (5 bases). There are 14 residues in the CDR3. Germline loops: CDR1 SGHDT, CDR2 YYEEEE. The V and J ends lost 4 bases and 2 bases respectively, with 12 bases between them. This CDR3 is CASSGETLQETQYF. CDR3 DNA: TGTGCCAGCAGCGGGGAGACACTACAAGAGACCCAGTACTTC.

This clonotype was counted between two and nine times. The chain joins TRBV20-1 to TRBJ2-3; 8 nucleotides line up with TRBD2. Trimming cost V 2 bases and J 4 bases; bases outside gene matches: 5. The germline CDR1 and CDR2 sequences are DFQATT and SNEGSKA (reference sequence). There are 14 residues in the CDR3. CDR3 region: CSARSGSGADTQYF. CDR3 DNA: TGCAGTGCTAGAAGCGGGAGTGGTGCAGATACGCAGTATTTT.

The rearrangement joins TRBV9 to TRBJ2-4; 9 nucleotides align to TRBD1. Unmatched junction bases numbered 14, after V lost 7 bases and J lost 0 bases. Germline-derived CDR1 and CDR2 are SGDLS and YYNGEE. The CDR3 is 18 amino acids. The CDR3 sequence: CASAPGTGSPVAKNIQYF. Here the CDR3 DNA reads TGTGCCAGCGCCCCCGGGACAGGGAGCCCAGTAGCCAAAAACATTCAGTACTTC.

CDR3 region: CASSPRARDNEQFF. CDR3 nucleotide sequence: TGTGCCAGCAGCCCTAGGGCTCGAGACAATGAGCAGTTCTTC. The J gene is TRBJ2-1, the V gene TRBV9; the D is unclear. Trimming cost V 4 bases and J 5 bases, with 13 bases left between them. This CDR3 spans 14 amino acids. Per germline, CDR1 SGDLS and CDR2 YYNGEE.

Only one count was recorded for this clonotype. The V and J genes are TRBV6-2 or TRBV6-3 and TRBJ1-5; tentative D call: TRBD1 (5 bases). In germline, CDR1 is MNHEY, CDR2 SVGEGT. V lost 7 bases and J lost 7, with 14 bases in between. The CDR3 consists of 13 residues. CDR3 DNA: TGTGCCAGCACCGCCACATGGGGCCAGCCCCAGCATTTT. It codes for CASTATWGQPQHF.

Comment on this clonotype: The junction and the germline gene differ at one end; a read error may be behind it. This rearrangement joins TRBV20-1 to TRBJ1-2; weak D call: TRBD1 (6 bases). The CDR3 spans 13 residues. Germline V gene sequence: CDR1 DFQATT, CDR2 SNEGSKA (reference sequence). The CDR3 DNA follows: TGCAGTGCTAGAGATCCCCTAAAACAGGGCTGCACCTTC. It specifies CSARDPLKQGCTF.

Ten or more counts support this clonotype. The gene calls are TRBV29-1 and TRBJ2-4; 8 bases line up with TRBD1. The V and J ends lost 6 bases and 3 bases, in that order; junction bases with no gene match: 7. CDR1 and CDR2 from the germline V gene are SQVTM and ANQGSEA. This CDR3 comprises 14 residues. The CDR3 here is CSVQPGGVKNIQYF. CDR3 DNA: TGCAGCGTCCAGCCAGGGGGCGTCAAAAACATTCAGTACTTC. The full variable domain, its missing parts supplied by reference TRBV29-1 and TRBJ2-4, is SAVISQKPSRDICQRGTSLTIQCQVDSQVTMMFWYRQQPGQSLTLIATANQGSEATYESGFVIDKFPISRPNLTFSTLTVSNMSPEDSSIYLCSVQPGGVKNIQYFGAGTRLSVL.

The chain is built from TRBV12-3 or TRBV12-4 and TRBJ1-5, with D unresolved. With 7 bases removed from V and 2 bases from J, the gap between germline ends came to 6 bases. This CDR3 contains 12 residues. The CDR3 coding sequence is TGTGCCAGCACTCTACGCAATCAGCCCCAGCATTTT. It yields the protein CASTLRNQPQHF.

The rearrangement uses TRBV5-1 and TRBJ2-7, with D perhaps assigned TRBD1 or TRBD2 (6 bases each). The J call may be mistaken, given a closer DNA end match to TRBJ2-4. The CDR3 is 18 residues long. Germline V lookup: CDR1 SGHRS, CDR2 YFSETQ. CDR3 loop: CASSLVRGDSIGENIQYF. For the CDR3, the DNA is TGCGCCAGCAGCTTGGTGAGGGGGGACTCTATTGGGGAAAACATTCAGTACTTC.

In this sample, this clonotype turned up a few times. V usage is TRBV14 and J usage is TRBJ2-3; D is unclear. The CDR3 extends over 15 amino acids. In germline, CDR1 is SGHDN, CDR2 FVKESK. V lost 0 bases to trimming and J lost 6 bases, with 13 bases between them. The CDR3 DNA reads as TGTGCCAGCAGCCAAGATCGCTCGGTGGGGGATACGCAGTATTTT. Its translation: CASSQDRSVGDTQYF.

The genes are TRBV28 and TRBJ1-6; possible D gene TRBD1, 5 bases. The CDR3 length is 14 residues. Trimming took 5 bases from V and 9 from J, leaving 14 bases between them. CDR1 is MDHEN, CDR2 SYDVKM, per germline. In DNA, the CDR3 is TGTGCCAGCAGTCCTCCGGGGGTGGGTTCACCCCTCCACTTT. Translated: CASSPPGVGSPLHF.

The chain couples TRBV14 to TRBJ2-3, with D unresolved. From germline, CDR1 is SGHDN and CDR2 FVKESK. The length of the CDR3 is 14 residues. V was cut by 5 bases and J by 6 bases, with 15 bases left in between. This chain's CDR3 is CASSGRASGDTQYF. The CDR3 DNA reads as TGTGCCAGCAGCGGCCGGGCCTCTGGGGATACGCAGTATTTT.

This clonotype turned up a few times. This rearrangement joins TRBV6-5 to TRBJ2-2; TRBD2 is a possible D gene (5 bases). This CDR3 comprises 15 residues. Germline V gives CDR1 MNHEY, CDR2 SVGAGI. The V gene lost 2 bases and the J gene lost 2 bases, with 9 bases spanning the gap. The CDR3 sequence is CASSYGRANTGELFF. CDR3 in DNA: TGTGCCAGCAGTTACGGGCGGGCTAACACCGGGGAGCTGTTTTTT.

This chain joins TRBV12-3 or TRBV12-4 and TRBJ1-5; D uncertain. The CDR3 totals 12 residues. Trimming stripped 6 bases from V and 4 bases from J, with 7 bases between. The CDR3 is CASSPENQPQHF. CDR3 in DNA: TGTGCCAGCAGCCCCGAGAATCAGCCCCAGCATTTT.

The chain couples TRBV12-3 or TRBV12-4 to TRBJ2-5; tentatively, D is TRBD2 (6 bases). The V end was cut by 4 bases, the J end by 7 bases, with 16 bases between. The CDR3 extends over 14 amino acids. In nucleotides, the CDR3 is TGTGCCAGCAGTTCCGGGACTGGAAGCATGACCCAGTACTTC. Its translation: CASSSGTGSMTQYF.

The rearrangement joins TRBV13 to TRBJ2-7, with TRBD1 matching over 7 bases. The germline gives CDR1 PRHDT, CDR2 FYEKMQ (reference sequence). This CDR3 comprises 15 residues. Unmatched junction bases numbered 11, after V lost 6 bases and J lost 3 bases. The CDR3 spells CASRPVWDSNYEQYF. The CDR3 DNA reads TGTGCCAGCAGGCCCGTTTGGGACAGCAACTACGAGCAGTACTTC.

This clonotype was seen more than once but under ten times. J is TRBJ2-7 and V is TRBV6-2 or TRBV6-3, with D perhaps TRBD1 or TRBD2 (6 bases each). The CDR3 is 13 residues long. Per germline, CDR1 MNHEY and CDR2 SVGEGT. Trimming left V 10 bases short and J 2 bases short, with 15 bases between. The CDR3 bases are TGTGCCACGGGGAGGACAGTGCCCTACGAGCAGTACTTC. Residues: CATGRTVPYEQYF.

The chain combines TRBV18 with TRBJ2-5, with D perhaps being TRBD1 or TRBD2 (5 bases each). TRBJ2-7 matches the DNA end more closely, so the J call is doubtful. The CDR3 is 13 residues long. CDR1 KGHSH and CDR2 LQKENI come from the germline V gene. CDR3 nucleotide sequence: TGTGCCAGCTCACTAGGGACGCAAGCCGAGCAGTACTTC. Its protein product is CASSLGTQAEQYF.

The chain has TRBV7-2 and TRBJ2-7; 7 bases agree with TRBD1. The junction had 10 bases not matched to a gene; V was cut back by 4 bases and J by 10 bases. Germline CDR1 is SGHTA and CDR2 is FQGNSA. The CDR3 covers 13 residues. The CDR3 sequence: CASSSPTGFDQYF. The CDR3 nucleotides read TGTGCCAGCAGCTCCCCGACAGGGTTTGATCAGTACTTC.

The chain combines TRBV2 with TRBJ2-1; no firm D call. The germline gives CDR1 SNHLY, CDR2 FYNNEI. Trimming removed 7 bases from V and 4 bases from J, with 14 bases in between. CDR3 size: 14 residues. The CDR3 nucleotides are TGTGCCAGCATGGAACAACTGCTGTACAATGAGCAGTTCTTC. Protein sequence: CASMEQLLYNEQFF.

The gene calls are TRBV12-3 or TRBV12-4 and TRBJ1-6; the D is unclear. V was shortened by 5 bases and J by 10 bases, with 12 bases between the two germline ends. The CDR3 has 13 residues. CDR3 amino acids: CASSPRILSPLHF. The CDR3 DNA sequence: TGTGCCAGCAGTCCGAGGATCCTGTCACCCCTCCACTTT.

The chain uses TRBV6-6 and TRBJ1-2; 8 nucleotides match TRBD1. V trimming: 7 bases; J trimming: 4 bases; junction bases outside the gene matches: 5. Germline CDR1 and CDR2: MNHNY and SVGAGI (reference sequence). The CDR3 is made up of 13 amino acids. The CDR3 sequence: CASTGDRSYGYTF. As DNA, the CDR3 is TGTGCCAGCACCGGGGACAGGAGCTATGGCTACACCTTC.

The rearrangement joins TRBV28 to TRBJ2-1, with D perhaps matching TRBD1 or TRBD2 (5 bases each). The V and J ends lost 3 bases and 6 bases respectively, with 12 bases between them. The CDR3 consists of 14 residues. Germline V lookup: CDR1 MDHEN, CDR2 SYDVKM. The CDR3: CASSFLGTINEQFF. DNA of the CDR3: TGTGCCAGCAGTTTTTTGGGGACGATCAATGAGCAGTTCTTC.

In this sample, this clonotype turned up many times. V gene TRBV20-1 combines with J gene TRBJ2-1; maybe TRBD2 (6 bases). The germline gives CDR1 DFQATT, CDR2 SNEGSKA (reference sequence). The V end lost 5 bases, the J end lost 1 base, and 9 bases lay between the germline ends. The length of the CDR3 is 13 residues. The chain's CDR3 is CSARRGSYNEQFF. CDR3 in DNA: TGCAGTGCTCGCCGGGGGTCCTACAATGAGCAGTTCTTC.

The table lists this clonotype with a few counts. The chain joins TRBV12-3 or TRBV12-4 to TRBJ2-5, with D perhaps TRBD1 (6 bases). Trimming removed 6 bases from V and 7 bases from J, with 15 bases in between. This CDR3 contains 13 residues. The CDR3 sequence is CASSLDRLGTQYF. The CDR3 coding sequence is TGTGCCAGCAGCCTTGACAGGCTGGGGACCCAGTACTTC.

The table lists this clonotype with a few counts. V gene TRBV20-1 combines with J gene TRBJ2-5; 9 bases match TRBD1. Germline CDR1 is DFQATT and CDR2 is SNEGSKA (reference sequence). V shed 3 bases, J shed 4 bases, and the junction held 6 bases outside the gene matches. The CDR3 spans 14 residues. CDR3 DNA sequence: TGCAGTGCTAGTGACACAGGGGGCAGAGAGACCCAGTACTTC. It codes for CSASDTGGRETQYF.